These T cell receptor beta chains were read from a single sample in a study of blood T cells in healthy people across ages. TCRdb itself ran the 5' RACE reads through MiXCR, one entry per CDR3 protein. In the table there are around 780,000 distinct CDR3 sequences, 45% to 70% of which are singletons. Sequencing used blood. All receptors come from a man aged 35 to 55 in good health. Each CDR3 is given without its conserved first and last residue.

J | V | CDR3
TRBJ1-6 | TRBV4-2 | ASSQDITGYNSPLH
TRBJ1-5 | TRBV5-1 | ASSLWSNQPQH
TRBJ2-1 | TRBV2 | ASSRDEVYNEQF
TRBJ2-7 | TRBV12-3/TRBV12-4 | ASSYRRSYEQY
TRBJ1-2 | TRBV12-3/TRBV12-4 | ASRPGIQGYGYT
TRBJ1-5 | TRBV29-1 | SVVWKVGDNQPQH
TRBJ2-5 | TRBV2 | ASIPGQETQY
TRBJ1-6 | TRBV20-1 | SAVQRGAGFNSPLH
TRBJ2-5 | TRBV3-1 | ASSQPEGGWETQY
TRBJ2-4 | TRBV6-6 | ASSYPDANIQY
TRBJ2-1 | TRBV28 | ASSSSRRLSSYNEQF
TRBJ2-1 | TRBV6-6 | ASSYPRLAGVYNEQF
TRBJ2-5 | TRBV20-1 | SAREWRPGRGETQY
TRBJ1-6 | TRBV28 | ASSLRGTYNSPLH
TRBJ2-3 | TRBV27 | ASSRRGGGGDTQY
TRBJ2-2 | TRBV4-2 | ASSQGSALSVSGELF
TRBJ2-3 | TRBV20-1 | SARVWDRQLPTDTQY
. | TRBV3-1 | ASSQALVSPGEQY
TRBJ1-1 | TRBV12-3/TRBV12-4 | ASSFGVHTEAF
TRBJ2-1 | TRBV5-1 | ASSPHRDEQF
TRBJ2-5 | TRBV5-5 | ASSITTGFQETQY
TRBJ2-1 | TRBV24-1 | ATSDSPPQGLYNEQF